Reported below is one T cell receptor (beta chain). The sample is drawn from a study of control samples from healthy donors and cancer patients. With 0 bases removed from V and 4 bases from J, the gap between germline ends came to 13 bases. Per germline, CDR1 LGHNA and CDR2 YSLEER. The CDR3 loop spans 17 amino acids. The protocol was immunoSEQ multiplex PCR, while the TCRdb copy is restricted to in-frame clones and leaves out a portion. The data contain about 15,000 clones, approximately 77% of them seen just once; the ten biggest clones take up 15% to 20%. This TCR was sampled from a female donor with lung cancer. Material: formalin-fixed, paraffin-embedded tissue. The rearrangement joins TRBV4-3 to TRBJ1-6; TRBD1 is a possible D gene (5 bases). CDR3 loop: CASSQDGGTSYNSPLHF. The CDR3 DNA reads TGCGCCAGCAGCCAAGATGGGGGGACCTCTTATAATTCACCCCTCCACTTT.